A selection of T cell receptor beta chains follows, all from one sample in a study of blood T cell repertoires in COVID-19. Some clones are missing from TCRdb's copy, which holds only in-frame ones; the method was immunoSEQ multiplex PCR. The sample has around 220,000 clones; about 84% are singletons. Material for sequencing was PBMCs or T cells enriched from blood (not recorded which). The receptors were sampled from a middle-aged woman with acute COVID-19. The conserved cysteine and the conserved F or W are not part of the CDR3 here. Each record gives: V gene, D gene, CDR3 protein. The D gene is left open where the match is weak.

>TRBV11-2|-
ASSFPGQGHYEQY
>TRBV19|TRBD1
ASSPDRVYGYT
>TRBV5-3|TRBD1
ARSLAEQGLNTEAF
>TRBV30|TRBD1
AWNTGVDQPQH
>TRBV18|-
ASSPDNLWDQPQH
>TRBV4-1|-
ASSQEVDRPYEQY
>TRBV5-1|-
ASSRGSGDSYGYT
>TRBV19|-
ASSGQFKETQY
>TRBV6-2/TRBV6-3|-
ASSTGTGANVLT
>TRBV23-1|TRBD2
ASSQCPLAGVTDTQY
>TRBV28|-
ASREYDYGYT
>TRBV24-1|TRBD2
ATSDTLAGVGNEQF